Listed here are 27 T cell receptor beta chains from one sample, sequenced in a study of T cells expressing NK-cell markers. TCRdb re-called the 5' RACE reads; one entry per CDR3 protein, DNA not given. In total, the table holds 440,000 or so distinct CDR3 sequences. Sequencing was carried out using blood T cells: a sorted CD56 or NKG2C T cell subset, CD4+ or CD8+ T cells, or bulk PBMC T cells (not recorded which). Every receptor here comes from a woman between 18 and 75 years old in good health.

The chain has TRBV7-4 and TRBJ1-5. This CDR3 region has 16 residues. Looked up from germline, CDR1 is SGHVT and CDR2 is SQSDAQ. The CDR3 loop is CASIPKGKVGNQPQHF. Full variable domain (remainder filled in from reference TRBV7-4 and TRBJ1-5): GAGVSQSPRYKVAKRGRDVALRCDSISGHVTLYWYRQTLGQGSEVLTYSQSDAQRDKSGRPSGRFSAERPERSVSTLKIQRTEQGDSAVYLCASIPKGKVGNQPQHFGDGTRLSIL.

The chain recombines TRBV20-1 with TRBJ2-7; TCRdb's D call, TRBD1, is unchecked because there is no DNA. The CDR3 is 17 amino acids. Per the germline V gene, CDR1 is DFQATT and CDR2 is SNEGSKA (reference sequence). The CDR3 loop is CSARISPWDPSSYEQYF.

The V gene is TRBV2, the J gene TRBJ2-5; with no DNA, the TCRdb D assignment of TRBD1 cannot be verified. Looked up from germline, CDR1 is SNHLY and CDR2 is FYNNEI. The CDR3 has 15 residues. CDR3 residues: CASSLPGGGRETQYF.

This sequence joins TRBV5-6 and TRBJ1-5; lacking DNA, the TRBD1 call made by TCRdb goes unchecked. The germline CDR1 and CDR2 sequences are SGHDT and YYEEEE. This CDR3 region has 16 residues. CDR3: CASSQARGQMNQPQHF.

This chain joins TRBV27 and TRBJ2-2; with no DNA, the TCRdb D assignment of TRBD1 cannot be verified. The CDR3 contains 14 residues. The germline V gene encodes CDR1 MNHEY and CDR2 SMNVEV (reference sequence). CDR3 amino acids: CASREAGSPGELFF.

The V gene is TRBV9, the J gene TRBJ2-7; TCRdb indicates TRBD2, and absent DNA this call remains unverified. The CDR3 is made up of 14 amino acids. Germline V gives CDR1 SGDLS, CDR2 YYNGEE. The CDR3 is CASSVLAVRGEQYF.

This chain links TRBV29-1 with TRBJ2-3. The CDR3 has 12 residues. The germline V gene encodes CDR1 SQVTM and CDR2 ANQGSEA. This CDR3 reads CSGRSSTDTQYF.

This chain connects TRBV5-1 to TRBJ1-1; TCRdb names TRBD1, which stays unverified in the absence of DNA. From germline, CDR1 is SGHRS and CDR2 YFSETQ. The CDR3 length is 16 residues. The CDR3 spells CASSPRQAARNTEAFF.

The CDR3 region is CASSYAAGHGELFF. This chain links TRBV6-5 with TRBJ2-2; TCRdb picks TRBD2, but there is no DNA to check that call. This CDR3 region has 14 residues. Germline V gives CDR1 MNHEY, CDR2 SVGAGI.

This chain uses TRBV2 with TRBJ2-1; TCRdb's D gene call, TRBD2, goes unchecked for lack of DNA. The length of the CDR3 is 16 residues. CDR1 and CDR2 from the germline V gene are SNHLY and FYNNEI. The CDR3 sequence: CASTALAGEPYNEQFF.

The rearrangement links TRBV29-1 to TRBJ2-3; TCRdb gives TRBD2 as the D gene, but with no DNA this cannot be confirmed. CDR3 length: 15 residues. CDR1 is SQVTM, CDR2 ANQGSEA, per germline. CDR3 sequence reads: CSAQARGYGTDTQYF.

The rearrangement links TRBV27 to TRBJ2-7; lacking DNA, the TRBD1 call made by TCRdb goes unchecked. Germline V CDR1 and CDR2: MNHEY, SMNVEV (reference sequence). The CDR3 length is 17 residues. The CDR3 reads CASSLRRGQGGYYEQYF.

The rearrangement joins TRBV6-2 or TRBV6-3 to TRBJ2-7. CDR3 length: 16 residues. CDR1 is MNHEY, CDR2 SVGEGT, per germline. CDR3 sequence: CASSYSRRNPSYEQYF.

The V and J genes are TRBV7-2 and TRBJ2-3; the D gene TCRdb calls, TRBD1, cannot be checked with no DNA. Germline lookup yields CDR1 SGHTA and CDR2 FQGNSA. The CDR3 consists of 16 residues. The CDR3 loop reads CASSFRTSPLGDTQYF.

This chain links TRBV7-8 with TRBJ2-7. CDR3 length equals 13 residues. CDR1 is SGHVS and CDR2 is FQNEAQ in the germline V gene. The CDR3 reads CASSLGPMVEQYF.

The J gene is TRBJ1-5, the V gene TRBV19; the TRBD1 assignment by TCRdb is unverifiable without DNA. The CDR3 covers 13 residues. CDR1 is LNHDA and CDR2 is SQIVND in the germline V gene (reference sequence). CDR3 in amino acids: CASTGQGGQPQHF.

This chain connects TRBV7-2 to TRBJ2-7; checking the TCRdb D call of TRBD1 is not possible without DNA. The V gene's germline CDR1 is SGHTA and CDR2 FQGNSA. This CDR3 is built from 15 residues. CDR3 region: CASSVVGTGYYEQYF.

The rearrangement joins TRBV5-4 to TRBJ2-3; TCRdb's D call, TRBD2, is unchecked because there is no DNA. Germline loops: CDR1 SGHNT, CDR2 YYREEE (reference sequence). The CDR3 contains 20 residues. The CDR3 is CASSLGRLASSPPSTDTQYF.

V gene TRBV12-3 or TRBV12-4 combines with J gene TRBJ2-6; the TRBD1 assignment by TCRdb is unverifiable without DNA. There are 15 residues in the CDR3. CDR3: CASSLRESGANVLTF.

The genes are TRBV7-8 and TRBJ2-5. Germline lookup yields CDR1 SGHVS and CDR2 FQNEAQ. This CDR3 region has 12 residues. The CDR3 is CASSPSWGTQYF.

The chain links TRBV5-1 to TRBJ2-5; TCRdb reports TRBD1, a call that lacks DNA to check it against. Germline loops: CDR1 SGHRS, CDR2 YFSETQ. This CDR3 spans 14 amino acids. The chain's CDR3 is CASKNSGNGETQYF.

This rearrangement joins TRBV29-1 to TRBJ2-7; absent DNA, TCRdb's TRBD1 call cannot be checked. The CDR3 extends over 16 amino acids. Germline CDR1 and CDR2: SQVTM and ANQGSEA. The CDR3 region is CSVDTQLPGNSGEQYF.

V and J are TRBV29-1 and TRBJ2-5; the TCRdb D gene call, TRBD2, has no DNA to confirm it. Germline CDR1 and CDR2: SQVTM and ANQGSEA. There are 14 residues in the CDR3. CDR3 residues: CSVAVAGDQETQYF.

The rearrangement links TRBV4-2 to TRBJ2-3; TCRdb returns TRBD2, unconfirmable since there is no DNA. CDR3 length equals 17 residues. The germline CDR1 and CDR2 sequences are LGHNA and YNFKEQ. The CDR3 region is CASSQGGGGGALDTQYF.

V gene TRBV7-3 combines with J gene TRBJ2-3; the TCRdb call, TRBD2, lacks DNA for checking. The CDR3 has 16 residues. The V gene's germline CDR1 is SGHTA and CDR2 FQGTGA. CDR3 residues: CASSLGLAGNTDTQYF.

The V call is TRBV12-3 or TRBV12-4, the J call TRBJ1-1; TCRdb returns TRBD1, unconfirmable since there is no DNA. This CDR3 region has 13 residues. The CDR3 region is CATGRGVHTEAFF.

The chain joins TRBV12-3 or TRBV12-4 to TRBJ1-1; TCRdb gives TRBD1 as the D gene, but with no DNA this cannot be confirmed. The CDR3 contains 14 residues. CDR3: CASSKTGWNTEAFF.